This T cell receptor beta chain was captured by sequencing in a study of T cell responses to AZD1222 COVID-19 vaccine (dated by TCRdb to about 2021). As for the study more broadly: AZD1222 recipients whose second dose came at about 4 weeks and those whose second dose came at about 12 weeks were combined into one group, since spike-specific TCR depth and breadth did not differ between the two schedules. Trial participants were enrolled into age subgroups of 18-55, 56-69 and 70-plus years, which contained 148, 28 and 57 TCR-sequenced participants, respectively. TCR sequencing was performed for 233 trial participants, of whom around 210 were given two doses of AZD1222 and approximately 25 were given two doses of MenACWY control vaccine. The paper as a whole reports these results and caveats: The vaccine-associated CD4 TCRs covered the entire spike protein, and the dominant responses fell in regions 160-218 and 743-854. In the small 56-69-year group, the increase in depth fell short of significance, most likely because of low power. A significant rise in spike-specific TCR breadth and depth was observed after two AZD1222 doses relative to day 0 and relative to MenACWY recipients. Because no day 14 peak-response samples were available, repertoires were characterized only after the peak T cell response. Nearly half of unique spike-specific TCRs reportedly recognized epitopes outside regions mutated in the B.1.351 and B.1.1.7 variants. Only 5 to 7 AZD1222 recipients were SARS-CoV-2 seropositive at baseline, limiting conclusions about previously exposed vaccinees. Most participants were white British and females outnumbered males, and the authors suggested that clonal diversity may have been underestimated.

The label giving this sample's time point can be read as: baseline before first vaccination. Samples from vaccinated people were obtained from the UK trials COV001 and COV002, which included a single-blind randomized controlled phase 2/3 trial of AZD1222 (ChAdOx1 nCoV-19) in healthy adults. Trial participant PBMC samples were collected at day 0 and day 28 after the second dose for TCRbeta chain sequencing. This clone was seen just once. Its antigen is still unknown. Within one base of it there is no much larger clone, and no base qualities were kept. The CDR3 regions of human TCRbeta chains were subjected to immunosequencing. On the study's bioinformatics: TCRs in the repertoires were compared against a reference library of SARS-CoV-2-specific TCRs that had been generated with the MIRA antigen-specificity platform. Breadth meant the fraction of unique TCRs that were SARS-CoV-2-associated, whereas depth meant the fraction of total T cells that were SARS-CoV-2-associated. Using the MIRA data, each spike-specific TCR was mapped to the spike region that the TCR reacts to and placed in a CD4 or CD8 class. Log10-transformed breadth and depth values were compared by one-way ANOVA with Sidak's multiple comparisons tests. TCRdb's version of the immuneACCESS table is confined to in-frame rearrangements and falls short of the full clone set. An unresolved V gene accounts for under half of the shortfall where checked; the remainder is of unknown origin. V, J and clone size are those of that table, while D and trimming were read from the DNA. For this sample there are 100,000 to 130,000 clones; around nine tenths appear just once. In total, the top ten clones hold approximately 22% of the sample.

Source: peripheral blood, taken on day 0 of AZD1222 vaccination. The clonotype was recovered from an adult in good health.

The DNA reads TGTGCCAGCAGCTTTGACAGGGGAGTCCACGAGCAGTACTTC. Its coded protein is CASSFDRGVHEQYF. The sequence is built from TRBV7-2 and TRBJ2-7, and 8 junctional nucleotides match TRBD1. From the cysteine up to the phenylalanine, the CDR3 has a length of 14 residues. Solely the CDR3 DNA is kept, with 42 bases framed from the first base. CDR1 and CDR2, looked up from the germline V gene, are SGHTA and FQGNSA. V and J are trimmed by 3 bases and 5 bases, and the gene matches miss 6 bases of the junction.